These T cell receptor beta chains were read from a single sample in a study of shared clonotypes between healthy human individuals. The table came from immunoSEQ multiplex PCR; TCRdb's copy has only in-frame clones and leaves some out. Of around 2,000,000 clones listed, roughly 95% are singletons. The sequencing input was naive CD8+ T cells sorted from blood. These receptors originate from a man aged 18-30 years in good health. Each CDR3 is given with its conserved first and last residue. The D gene is left open where the match is weak. A row's size may be missing; if present it is once, few, many or a size class.

j_call v_call d_call clone_size cdr3_nt cdr3_aa
TRBJ2-7 TRBV28 NA NA TGTGCCAGCAGTTGGCAGGGAAGCTACGAGCAGTACTTC CASSWQGSYEQYF
TRBJ2-5 TRBV19 TRBD1 NA TGTGCCAGTAGTATAGCCCACTTGGGGACAGGATGGGCAGAGACCCAGTACTTC CASSIAHLGTGWAETQYF
TRBJ2-7 TRBV30 NA NA TGTGCCTGGAGTCTCGGGACTCTGGGGCTCGAGCAGTACTTC CAWSLGTLGLEQYF
TRBJ1-2 TRBV13 NA few TGTGCCAGCAGCTTAATTGCAGTAAACTATGGCTACACCTTC CASSLIAVNYGYTF
TRBJ2-1 TRBV5-3 TRBD2 NA TGTGCCAGAAGCTGTACTAGCGGGAGGCGGCAGTTCTTC CARSCTSGRRQFF
TRBJ2-2 TRBV29-1 NA NA TGCAGCGCCGCCAGGTCGAACACCGGGGAGCTGTTTTTT CSAARSNTGELFF
TRBJ2-5 TRBV2 NA once TGTGCCAGCAGCGTGCCGGGCCACCAACAAGAGACCCAGTACTTC CASSVPGHQQETQYF
TRBJ1-5 TRBV28 NA NA TGTGCCAGCAGCTATGACAGAAACAATCAGCCCCAGCATTTT CASSYDRNNQPQHF
TRBJ2-1 TRBV19 TRBD1 NA TGTGCCAGTAGTATAGTAGGACAGGGTTTTTACAATGAGCAGTTCTTC CASSIVGQGFYNEQFF
TRBJ2-5 TRBV7-9 NA NA TGTGCCAGCAGGCCTCCCTGGGAAGAGACCCAGTACTTC CASRPPWEETQYF
TRBJ1-6 TRBV19 TRBD1 NA TGTGCCAGTAGTACGAAGAGGGCCGGACAGGGGGCTTCACCCCTCCACTTT CASSTKRAGQGASPLHF
TRBJ2-3 TRBV7-9 NA NA TGTGCCAGCAGCTTAGGTGGGGGCCCAGATACGCAGTATTTT CASSLGGGPDTQYF
TRBJ2-1 TRBV6-5 TRBD2 NA TGTGCCAGCAGTTACTGGGGGGGGAATGAGCAGTTCTTC CASSYWGGNEQFF
TRBJ2-2 TRBV15 TRBD2 NA TGTGCCACCGAACTAGCGGAAATGAACACCGGGGAGCTGTTTTTT CATELAEMNTGELFF